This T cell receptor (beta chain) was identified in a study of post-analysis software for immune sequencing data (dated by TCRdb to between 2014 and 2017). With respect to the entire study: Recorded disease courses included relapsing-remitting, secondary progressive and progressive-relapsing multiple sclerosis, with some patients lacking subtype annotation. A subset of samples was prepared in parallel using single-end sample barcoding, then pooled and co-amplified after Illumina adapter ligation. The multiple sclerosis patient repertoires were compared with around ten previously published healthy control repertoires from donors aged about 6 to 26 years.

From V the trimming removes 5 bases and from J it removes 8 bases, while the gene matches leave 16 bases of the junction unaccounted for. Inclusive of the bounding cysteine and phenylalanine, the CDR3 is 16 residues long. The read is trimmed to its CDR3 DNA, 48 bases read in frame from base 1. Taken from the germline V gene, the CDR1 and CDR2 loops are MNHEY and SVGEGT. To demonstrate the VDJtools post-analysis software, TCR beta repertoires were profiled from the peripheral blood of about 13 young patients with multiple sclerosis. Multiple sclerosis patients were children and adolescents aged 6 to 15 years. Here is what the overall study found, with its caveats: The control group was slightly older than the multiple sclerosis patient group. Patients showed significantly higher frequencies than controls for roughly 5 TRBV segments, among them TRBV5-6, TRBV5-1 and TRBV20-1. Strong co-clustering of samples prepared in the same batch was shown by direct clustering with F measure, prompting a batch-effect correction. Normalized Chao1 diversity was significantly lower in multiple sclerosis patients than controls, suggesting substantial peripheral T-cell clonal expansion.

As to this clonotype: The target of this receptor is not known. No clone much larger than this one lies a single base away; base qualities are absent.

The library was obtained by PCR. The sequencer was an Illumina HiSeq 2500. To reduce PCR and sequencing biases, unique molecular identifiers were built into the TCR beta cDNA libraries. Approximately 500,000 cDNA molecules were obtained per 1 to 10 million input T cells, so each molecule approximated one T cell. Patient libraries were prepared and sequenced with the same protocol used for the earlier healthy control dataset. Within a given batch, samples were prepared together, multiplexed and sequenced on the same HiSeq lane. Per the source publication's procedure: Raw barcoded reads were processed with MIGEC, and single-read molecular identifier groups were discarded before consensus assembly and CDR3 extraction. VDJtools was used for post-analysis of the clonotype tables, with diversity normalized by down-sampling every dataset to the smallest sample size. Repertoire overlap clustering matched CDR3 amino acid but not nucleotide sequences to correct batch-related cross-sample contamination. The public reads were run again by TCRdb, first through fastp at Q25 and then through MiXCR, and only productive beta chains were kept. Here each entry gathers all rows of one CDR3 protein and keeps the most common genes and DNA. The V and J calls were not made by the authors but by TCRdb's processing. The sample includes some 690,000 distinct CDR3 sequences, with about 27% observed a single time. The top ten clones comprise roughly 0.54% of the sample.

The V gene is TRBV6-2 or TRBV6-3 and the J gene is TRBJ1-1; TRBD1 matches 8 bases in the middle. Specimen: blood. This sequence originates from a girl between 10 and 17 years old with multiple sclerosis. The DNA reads TGTGCCAGCAGTCTCTCAGGGACAGGCGTGTTGGTAGAAGCTTTCTTT. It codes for CASSLSGTGVLVEAFF.